Presented here are 25 T cell receptor beta chains from one specimen sequenced in a study of a mutant IDH1 vaccine in newly diagnosed glioma (dated by TCRdb to the early 2020s). The method was the immunoSEQ multiplex PCR assay. The table was pulled from immuneACCESS by TCRdb, which kept in-frame rearrangements only. Such tables lose some clones; where checked, under half of the loss comes from unresolved V genes, and the rest has no known cause. This sample gives approximately 41,000 clones in total; about 79% of them show up just once. The leading ten clones occupy roughly 6.2% of the sample. Their target antigens are unknown. Per the publication, the time point label means: week 23, last vaccination. Each vaccine dose, consisting of 300 ug of a 20-mer mutant IDH1 peptide in Montanide, was administered subcutaneously with topical imiquimod. The source was PBMCs, collected from a glioma patient whose treatment included an IDH1 peptide vaccine. These receptors all come from a woman between 40 and 50 years old with glioma. Some clones in this sample may be carry-over from other donors' samples.

This clone has only one observation. The CDR3 spells CRSQLGVVKYF. In nucleotides, the CDR3 is TGCAGGTCCCAACTCGGGGTCGTTAAGTACTTC. The V and J genes are TRBV29-1 and TRBJ2-5, with D maybe TRBD2 (5 bases). CDR3 size: 11 residues. Looked up from germline, CDR1 is SQVTM and CDR2 is ANQGSEA.

The chain uses TRBV5-1 and TRBJ2-1; no definite D call. The CDR3 has 13 amino acids. The V end was cut by 6 bases, the J end by 6 bases, with 13 bases between. The germline CDR1 and CDR2 sequences are SGHRS and YFSETQ. CDR3 DNA sequence: TGCGCCAGCAATGTACTCGGACCCAATGAGCAGTTCTTC. Translation gives CASNVLGPNEQFF.

The chain joins TRBV6-4 to TRBJ2-6, with D perhaps matching TRBD1 (5 bases). Trimming took 2 bases from V and 3 from J, leaving 11 bases between them. Germline V lookup: CDR1 MRHNA, CDR2 SNTAGT. The CDR3 spans 16 residues. The DNA for the CDR3 is TGTGCCAGCAGTGACGAAGGGGTCCTTGGGGCCAACGTCCTGACTTTC. Encoded protein: CASSDEGVLGANVLTF.

The V and J genes are TRBV9 and TRBJ2-7, with 7 bases that match TRBD1. V trimming: 4 bases; J trimming: 0 bases; junction bases outside the gene matches: 19. The CDR3 totals 19 residues. The germline V gene has CDR1 SGDLS and CDR2 YYNGEE. CDR3 protein: CASSNEGAVTRTSSYEQYF. The CDR3, as DNA: TGTGCCAGCAGCAACGAGGGGGCCGTTACCCGAACCAGCTCCTACGAGCAGTACTTC.

The chain joins TRBV6-5 to TRBJ1-1; D remains ambiguous. The CDR3 totals 13 residues. The V gene's germline CDR1 is MNHEY and CDR2 SVGAGI. Deletions cut 6 bases from V and 3 bases from J, with 11 bases between. CDR3 loop: CASRRDGHTEAFF. CDR3 nucleotides: TGTGCCAGCAGGCGAGATGGACACACTGAAGCTTTCTTT.

The CDR3 spells CASSEREITGELFF. The CDR3 nucleotides are TGTGCCAGCAGTGAAAGAGAGATCACCGGGGAGCTGTTTTTT. The chain joins TRBV2 to TRBJ2-2; the D is unclear. Trimming took off 2 bases at V and 4 bases at J, with 8 bases between the two ends. Germline values: CDR1 SNHLY, CDR2 FYNNEI. The CDR3 extends over 14 amino acids. Looking up the rest from reference TRBV2 and TRBJ2-2 gives the full variable domain: EPEVTQTPSHQVTQMGQEVILRCVPISNHLYFYWYRQILGQKVEFLVSFYNNEISEKSEIFDDQFSVERPDGSNFTLKIRSTKLEDSAMYFCASSEREITGELFFGEGSRLTVL.

The chain recombines TRBV5-1 with TRBJ2-2, with TRBD1 identical over 7 bases. Germline trimming cut 2 bases from V and 0 bases from J; bases unmatched to any gene: 1. The CDR3 has 15 amino acids. Germline V gene data show CDR1 as SGHRS and CDR2 as YFSETQ. The CDR3 DNA reads TGCGCCAGCAGCTTCGACAGGGCGAACACCGGGGAGCTGTTTTTT. Amino acids: CASSFDRANTGELFF.

This rearrangement joins TRBV10-3 to TRBJ2-7; 9 bases agree with TRBD1. The trim removed 10 bases at V and 7 bases at J, leaving 14 bases unmatched. The CDR3 length is 14 residues. CDR1 ENHRY and CDR2 SYGVKD come from the germline V gene. The CDR3: CATRPGQGPREQYF. The CDR3 DNA is TGTGCCACCCGCCCGGGACAGGGCCCGAGGGAGCAGTACTTC.

The chain joins TRBV4-3 to TRBJ2-5; TRBD2 matches at 11 bases. The CDR3 runs to 14 residues. Germline lookup yields CDR1 LGHNA and CDR2 YSLEER. Trimming removed 0 bases from V and 7 bases from J; junction bases left unmatched: 1. CDR3 sequence: CASSQDTSGRTQYF. The DNA for the CDR3 is TGCGCCAGCAGCCAAGATACTAGCGGGAGGACCCAGTACTTC.

This chain links TRBV9 with TRBJ2-1; D is possibly TRBD1 (6 bases). The CDR3 extends over 14 amino acids. Trimming left V 5 bases short and J 7 bases short, with 16 bases between. Germline CDR1 reads SGDLS; CDR2 reads YYNGEE. The CDR3 is CASSVVGAGNEQFF. The DNA of the CDR3 is TGTGCCAGCAGTGTTGTGGGGGCCGGGAATGAGCAGTTCTTC.

This clone was observed once. The chain is built from TRBV9 and TRBJ2-7; D is uncertain. Germline CDR1 SGDLS, CDR2 YYNGEE. This CDR3 has 14 amino acids. V was cut by 0 bases and J by 2 bases, with 9 bases left in between. The CDR3 DNA follows: TGTGCCAGCAGCGTAGATGGCAGTCCCTACGAGCAGTACTTC. This codes for CASSVDGSPYEQYF.

V usage is TRBV5-1 and J usage is TRBJ1-1; maybe TRBD1 (6 bases). V gave up 0 bases and J gave up 7 bases, with 13 bases separating them. Germline lookup yields CDR1 SGHRS and CDR2 YFSETQ. CDR3 length equals 14 residues. The CDR3 protein is CASSLAGGSVEAFF. The DNA of the CDR3 is TGCGCCAGCAGCTTGGCCGGGGGCAGCGTTGAAGCTTTCTTT.

The V call is TRBV7-8, the J call TRBJ2-1; D is perhaps TRBD1 (5 bases). Germline assignment: CDR1 SGHVS and CDR2 FQNEAQ. The CDR3 loop spans 13 amino acids. Trimming stripped 8 bases from V and 4 bases from J, with 12 bases between. The CDR3 DNA is TGTGCCAGCTGGGGCAGCCCTTACAATGAGCAGTTCTTC. Amino acids: CASWGSPYNEQFF.

This clone was seen more than once but under ten times. V gene TRBV7-2 combines with J gene TRBJ2-1; D tentatively fits TRBD1 or TRBD2 (5 bases each). The CDR3 loop spans 16 amino acids. Trimming took off 4 bases at V and 3 bases at J, with 16 bases between the two ends. The V gene's germline CDR1 is SGHTA and CDR2 FQGNSA. As DNA, the CDR3 is TGTGCCAGCAGCTCTCTATGGGACCGGGACTACAATGAGCAGTTCTTC. This gives the protein CASSSLWDRDYNEQFF.

This chain uses TRBV4-2 with TRBJ1-2; D not certain. Germline V gene lookup returns CDR1 LGHNA and CDR2 YNFKEQ. V was trimmed by 0 bases and J by 1 base, leaving 6 bases between them. The CDR3 is made up of 14 amino acids. In nucleotides, the CDR3 is TGTGCCAGCAGCCAAGACGCGGATAACTATGGCTACACCTTC. This gives the protein CASSQDADNYGYTF.

This sequence joins TRBV2 and TRBJ1-5; TRBD1 is a possible D gene (6 bases). There are 17 residues in the CDR3. Germline CDR1 SNHLY, CDR2 FYNNEI. Trimming took off 0 bases at V and 9 bases at J, with 21 bases between the two ends. Here the CDR3 reads CASSEAPLTGFPGPQHF. The CDR3 bases are TGTGCCAGCAGTGAAGCGCCTTTAACAGGGTTCCCCGGGCCCCAGCATTTT.

The chain has TRBV5-4 and TRBJ1-6; D remains ambiguous. Germline loops: CDR1 SGHNT, CDR2 YYREEE (reference sequence). The CDR3 has 13 amino acids. The V end was cut by 4 bases, the J end by 10 bases, with 12 bases between. The CDR3 here is CASSNGPGSPLHF. DNA for the CDR3: TGTGCCAGCAGCAACGGGCCAGGCTCACCCCTCCACTTT.

CDR3 sequence: CASSSRQGRRGELFF. As DNA, the CDR3 is TGTGCCAGCAGCTCCCGACAGGGAAGAAGGGGGGAGCTGTTTTTT. The chain has TRBV13 and TRBJ2-2; 7 bases agree with TRBD1. CDR1 is PRHDT and CDR2 is FYEKMQ in the germline V gene (reference sequence). Trimming took 4 bases from V and 8 from J; bases not matched to a gene: 10. This CDR3 spans 15 amino acids.

This chain uses TRBV7-9 with TRBJ1-5; D gene unclear. Germline CDR1 reads SEHNR; CDR2 reads FQNEAQ (reference sequence). V was cut by 1 base and J by 6 bases, with 7 bases left in between. The CDR3 spans 13 residues. CDR3 DNA: TGTGCCAGCAGCTTAGGGGGAGGTCAGCCCCAGCATTTT. Translating it yields CASSLGGGQPQHF.

The rearrangement joins TRBV6-6 to TRBJ1-4; D is uncertain. The CDR3 runs 12 residues. Per germline, CDR1 MNHNY and CDR2 SVGAGI (reference sequence). Trimming removed 2 bases at V and 8 bases at J, with 6 bases between. CDR3 bases: TGTGCCAGCAGTTACGGGAGGGAAAAACTGTTTTTT. This gives the protein CASSYGREKLFF.

The chain carries TRBV5-6 and TRBJ1-1, with a possible D match to TRBD1 (6 bases). Between the trimmed V and J ends, which lost 3 bases and 7 bases, there was a span of 13 bases. CDR1 is SGHDT and CDR2 is YYEEEE in the germline V gene. This CDR3 has 13 residues. This CDR3 is CASSYSGTHEAFF. The CDR3, as DNA: TGTGCCAGCAGCTACTCCGGGACACATGAAGCTTTCTTT. Combining the CDR3 with reference TRBV5-6 and TRBJ1-1 gives the whole variable domain DAGVTQSPTHLIKTRGQQVTLRCSPKSGHDTVSWYQQALGQGPQFIFQYYEEEERQRGNFPDRFSGHQFPNYSSELNVNALLLGDSALYLCASSYSGTHEAFFGQGTRLTVV.

This chain links TRBV5-1 with TRBJ2-2; D is unresolved. This CDR3 spans 12 amino acids. V gave up 4 bases and J gave up 5 bases, with 6 bases separating them. In germline, CDR1 is SGHRS, CDR2 YFSETQ. CDR3 protein: CASSGPTGELFF. The CDR3, as DNA: TGCGCCAGCAGCGGGCCAACCGGGGAGCTGTTTTTT. The full variable domain, completed using reference TRBV5-1 and TRBJ2-2, is KAGVTQTPRYLIKTRGQQVTLSCSPISGHRSVSWYQQTPGQGLQFLFEYFSETQRNKGNFPGRFSGRQFSNSRSEMNVSTLELGDSALYLCASSGPTGELFFGEGSRLTVL.

The J gene is TRBJ1-2, the V gene TRBV2, with 10 bases identical to TRBD1. The CDR3 runs 17 residues. The V and J ends lost 4 bases and 0 bases, in that order; junction bases with no gene match: 8. Germline V gives CDR1 SNHLY, CDR2 FYNNEI. The CDR3: CASSVTGTGDTNYGYTF. CDR3 DNA: TGTGCCAGCAGTGTTACCGGGACAGGGGATACTAACTATGGCTACACCTTC.

The V gene is TRBV25-1, the J gene TRBJ2-5; 11 bases are shared with TRBD2. J lost 5 bases, V lost 8 bases, and 7 bases had no gene match. The germline V gene encodes CDR1 MGHDK and CDR2 SYGVNS. The CDR3 is 14 residues long. The CDR3 region has the DNA TGTGCCAGCGCAAAATCTAGCGGGGGGGAGACCCAGTACTTC. This encodes CASAKSSGGETQYF.

J is TRBJ1-1 and V is TRBV11-2; a weak D match, TRBD1 (5 bases). Deletions cut 4 bases from V and 4 bases from J, with 13 bases between. This CDR3 contains 14 residues. CDR1 is SGHAT and CDR2 is FQNNGV in the germline V gene. CDR3 coding DNA: TGTGCCAGCAGCTGGGGTCGGGGGACCACTGAAGCTTTCTTT. Protein: CASSWGRGTTEAFF.